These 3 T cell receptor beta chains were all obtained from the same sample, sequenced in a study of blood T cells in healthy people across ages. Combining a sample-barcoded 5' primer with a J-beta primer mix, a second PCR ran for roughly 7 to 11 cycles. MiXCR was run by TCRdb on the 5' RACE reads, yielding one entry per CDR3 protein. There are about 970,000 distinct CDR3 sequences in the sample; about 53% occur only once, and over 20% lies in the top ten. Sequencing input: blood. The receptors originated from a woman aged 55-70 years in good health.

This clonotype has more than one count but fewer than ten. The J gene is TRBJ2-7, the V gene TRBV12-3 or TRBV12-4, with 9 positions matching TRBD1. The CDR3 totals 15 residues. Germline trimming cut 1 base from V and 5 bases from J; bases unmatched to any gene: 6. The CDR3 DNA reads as TGTGCCAGCAGTTTAGGGGGACAGGGCCACCACGAGCAGTACTTC. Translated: CASSLGGQGHHEQYF.

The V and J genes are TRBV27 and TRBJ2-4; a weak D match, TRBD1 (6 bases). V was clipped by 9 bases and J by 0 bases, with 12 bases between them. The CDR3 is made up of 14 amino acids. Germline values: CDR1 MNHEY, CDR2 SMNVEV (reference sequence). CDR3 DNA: TGTGCCAGGATACAGGGAAGAGCCAAAAACATTCAGTACTTC. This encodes CARIQGRAKNIQYF.

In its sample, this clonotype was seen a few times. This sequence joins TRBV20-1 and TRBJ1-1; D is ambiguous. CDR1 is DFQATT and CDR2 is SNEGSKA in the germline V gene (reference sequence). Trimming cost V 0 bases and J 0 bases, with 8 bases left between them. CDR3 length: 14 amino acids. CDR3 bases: TGCAGTGCTAGAGATCCTCGGATGAACACTGAAGCTTTCTTT. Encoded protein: CSARDPRMNTEAFF.